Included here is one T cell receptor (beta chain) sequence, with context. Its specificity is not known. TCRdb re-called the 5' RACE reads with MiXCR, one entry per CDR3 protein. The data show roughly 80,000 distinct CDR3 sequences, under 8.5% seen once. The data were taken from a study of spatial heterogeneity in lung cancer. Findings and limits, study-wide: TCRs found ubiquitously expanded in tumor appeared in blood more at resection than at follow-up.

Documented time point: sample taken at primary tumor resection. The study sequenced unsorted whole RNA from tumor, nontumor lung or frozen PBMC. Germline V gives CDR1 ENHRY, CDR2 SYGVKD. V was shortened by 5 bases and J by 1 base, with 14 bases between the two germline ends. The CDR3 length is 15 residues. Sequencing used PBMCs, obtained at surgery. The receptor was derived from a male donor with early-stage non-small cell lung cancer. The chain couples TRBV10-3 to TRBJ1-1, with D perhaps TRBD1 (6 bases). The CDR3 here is CAISRTRQENTEAFF. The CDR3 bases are TGTGCCATCAGTAGGACCAGACAGGAGAACACTGAAGCTTTCTTT.